Presented here are 27 T cell receptor beta chains from one specimen sequenced in a study of T cells in Graves' hyperthyroidism and ophthalmopathy. Amplification of TCR beta CDR3 regions used RNA as the template. Carried out on the TCR CDR3, a first-round RT-PCR used the HTBI primer set. MiXCR was run by TCRdb on the multiplex PCR reads, yielding one entry per CDR3 protein. Here the sample spans around 720,000 distinct CDR3 sequences, 30% to 40% being singletons. The sequenced sample was blood. The receptors stem from a woman aged 40 to 50 with Graves' hyperthyroidism.

The sample holds many counts of this clonotype. J is TRBJ1-5 and V is TRBV28; D is unresolved. The CDR3 consists of 13 residues. Trimming took off 8 bases at V and 5 bases at J, with 13 bases between the two ends. CDR1 is MDHEN, CDR2 SYDVKM, per germline. The CDR3, as DNA: TGTGCCAGCTCGGCGGAGGGTTATCAGCCCCAGCATTTT. This encodes CASSAEGYQPQHF. The whole variable domain, filled in from reference TRBV28 and TRBJ1-5, reads DVKVTQSSRYLVKRTGEKVFLECVQDMDHENMFWYRQDPGLGLRLIYFSYDVKMKEKGDIPEGYSVSREKKERFSLILESASTNQTSMYLCASSAEGYQPQHFGDGTRLSIL.

This clonotype showed up many times. The V call is TRBV10-3, the J call TRBJ2-5; D is undetermined. Germline V gene data show CDR1 as ENHRY and CDR2 as SYGVKD. The CDR3 consists of 15 residues. Deletions cut 0 bases from V and 0 bases from J, with 8 bases between. CDR3 region: CAISESRWYQETQYF. CDR3 in DNA: TGTGCCATCAGTGAGTCGCGGTGGTACCAAGAGACCCAGTACTTC.

This clonotype has at least ten counts. This chain connects TRBV7-2 to TRBJ1-2; D not certain. This CDR3 spans 14 amino acids. Trimming took 2 bases from V and 4 from J, leaving 11 bases between them. Looked up from germline, CDR1 is SGHTA and CDR2 is FQGNSA. CDR3 amino acids: CASSLSLESYGYTF. CDR3 in DNA: TGTGCCAGCAGCTTAAGTCTGGAGAGCTATGGCTACACCTTC. Supplemented by reference TRBV7-2 and TRBJ1-2, the full variable domain reads GAGVSQSPSNKVTEKGKDVELRCDPISGHTALYWYRQSLGQGLEFLIYFQGNSAPDKSGLPSDRFSAERTGGSVSTLTIQRTQQEDSAVYLCASSLSLESYGYTFGSGTRLTVV.

V usage is TRBV7-9 and J usage is TRBJ2-7; D perhaps matches TRBD1 (6 bases). Between the trimmed V and J ends, which lost 5 bases and 10 bases, there was a span of 21 bases. The germline V gene encodes CDR1 SEHNR and CDR2 FQNEAQ (reference sequence). The CDR3 sequence is 14 residues long. The CDR3 DNA sequence: TGTGCCAGCAGCCCCACAGGGTGCGGTCAGCCCCAGTACTTC. It encodes CASSPTGCGQPQYF.

This clonotype showed up many times. This chain links TRBV2 with TRBJ2-2; D unresolved. The CDR3 has 13 amino acids. Germline V gene sequence: CDR1 SNHLY, CDR2 FYNNEI. Trimming removed 4 bases from V and 4 bases from J, with 7 bases in between. Here the CDR3 DNA reads TGTGCCAGCAGTGGAGAAGGCACCGGGGAGCTGTTTTTT. Protein: CASSGEGTGELFF.

The gene calls are TRBV6-4 and TRBJ2-2, with 9 bases identical to TRBD2. Germline CDR1 MRHNA, CDR2 SNTAGT. V gave up 2 bases and J gave up 0 bases; unmatched junction bases: 4. The CDR3 length is 17 residues. CDR3: CASSDPPSGANTGELFF. CDR3 nucleotide sequence: TGTGCCAGCAGTGACCCTCCTAGCGGGGCGAACACCGGGGAGCTGTTTTTT.

This clonotype was found a few times. The V call is TRBV20-1, the J call TRBJ2-7; maybe TRBD2 (6 bases). Germline lookup yields CDR1 DFQATT and CDR2 SNEGSKA (reference sequence). This CDR3 comprises 13 residues. Trimming removed 6 bases from V and 2 bases from J, with 14 bases in between. CDR3 nucleotides: TGCAGTGCAGGCGGGGACCGCGCCTACGAGCAGTACTTC. It translates to CSAGGDRAYEQYF.

This clonotype was recorded at least ten times. This sequence joins TRBV10-3 and TRBJ1-1; TRBD1 might be the D (5 bases). The V gene lost 1 base and the J gene lost 0 bases, with 9 bases spanning the gap. CDR1 and CDR2 from the germline V gene are ENHRY and SYGVKD. The CDR3 is 15 amino acids. The chain's CDR3 is CAISELGRVNTEAFF. CDR3 sequence (DNA): TGTGCCATCAGTGAGTTGGGACGGGTGAACACTGAAGCTTTCTTT.

The J gene is TRBJ1-4, the V gene TRBV20-1; maybe TRBD1 (6 bases). The germline V gene encodes CDR1 DFQATT and CDR2 SNEGSKA (reference sequence). The CDR3 covers 17 residues. Trimming removed 5 bases from V and 8 bases from J, with 27 bases in between. The CDR3 DNA reads TGCAGTGCTCCTGACTCCGGGACACCCGTCCTTGGGGAAAAACTGTTTTTT. Translation: CSAPDSGTPVLGEKLFF.

Remarks on this clonotype: No conserved phenylalanine or tryptophan ends this CDR3, so it is likely a read error. No DNA is shown, since the ends of the CDR3 on it are uncertain; the CDR3 is the one TCRdb lists. The rearrangement links TRBV12-3 or TRBV12-4 to TRBJ1-5. The CDR3 length equals 9 residues, ends included. The CDR3 sequence is CASSLVLAG.

V usage is TRBV29-1 and J usage is TRBJ2-1, with TRBD1 matching over 10 bases. Germline V gene data show CDR1 as SQVTM and CDR2 as ANQGSEA. The CDR3 extends over 14 amino acids. The V gene end was trimmed by 5 bases and the J gene end by 7 bases; junction bases not matched to a gene: 8. CDR3 protein: CSVQDRGLTNEQFF. The CDR3 DNA follows: TGCAGCGTTCAGGACAGGGGGTTGACGAATGAGCAGTTCTTC.

This chain uses TRBV2 with TRBJ2-7, with 7 bases identical to TRBD1. Germline V gene lookup returns CDR1 SNHLY and CDR2 FYNNEI. Trimming took 3 bases from V and 4 from J; bases not matched to a gene: 3. This CDR3 has 13 amino acids. This CDR3 reads CASSEKGAYEQYF. The CDR3 DNA is TGTGCCAGCAGTGAGAAGGGGGCATACGAGCAGTACTTC.

This clonotype was observed a handful of times. V gene TRBV6-5 combines with J gene TRBJ1-4, with D possibly being TRBD1 (5 bases). CDR1 and CDR2 (germline): MNHEY, SVGAGI. V shed 6 bases and J shed 11 bases, with 16 bases lying between them. This CDR3 comprises 13 residues. CDR3 amino acids: CASRAAGQEKLFF. CDR3 DNA sequence: TGTGCCAGCAGGGCGGCGGGGCAGGAGAAACTGTTTTTT.

In this sample, this clonotype turned up many times. This chain connects TRBV5-1 to TRBJ1-3, with TRBD1 identical over 8 bases. Germline CDR1 and CDR2: SGHRS and YFSETQ. The CDR3 covers 14 residues. V shed 5 bases, J shed 3 bases, and the junction held 4 bases outside the gene matches. CDR3 amino acids: CASSWTGIGNTIYF. CDR3 nucleotides: TGCGCCAGCAGTTGGACAGGGATTGGAAACACCATATATTTT.

This clonotype was recorded at least ten times. The chain joins TRBV24-1 to TRBJ2-7, with D possibly TRBD2 on 6 matching bases. The CDR3 covers 12 residues. V lost 5 bases, J lost 5 bases, and 9 bases lay in between. CDR1 is KGHDR, CDR2 SFDVKD, per germline. Here the CDR3 reads CATSAGGNEQYF. CDR3 coding DNA: TGTGCCACCAGTGCTGGAGGGAACGAGCAGTACTTC.

The chain joins TRBV10-1 to TRBJ2-3; 9 bases align to TRBD1. Trimming cost V 7 bases and J 4 bases; bases outside gene matches: 9. The V gene's germline CDR1 is WNHNN and CDR2 SYGVQD (reference sequence). The CDR3 spans 15 residues. CDR3 loop: CASKKGQGRADTQYF. CDR3 nucleotide sequence: TGCGCCAGCAAAAAGGGACAGGGCAGGGCAGATACGCAGTATTTT.

There are many counts of this clonotype. The chain links TRBV7-2 to TRBJ2-7; D is possibly TRBD1 (6 bases). Trimming left V 6 bases short and J 3 bases short, with 12 bases between. The CDR3 has 13 residues. In germline, CDR1 is SGHTA, CDR2 FQGNSA. For the CDR3, the DNA is TGTGCCAGCAGTCCCCAGACAGGCTACGAGCAGTACTTC. Its protein is CASSPQTGYEQYF.

This clonotype showed up just a few times. This CDR3 is CASSLGTPRGYTEAFF. The CDR3 DNA sequence: TGTGCCAGCAGTCTAGGGACGCCCAGAGGGTACACTGAAGCTTTCTTT. The rearrangement uses TRBV12-3 or TRBV12-4 and TRBJ1-1, with TRBD1 as a possible D gene (5 bases). This CDR3 comprises 16 residues. V lost 5 bases to trimming and J lost 3 bases, with 19 bases between them.

This clonotype came up many times. The chain joins TRBV7-9 to TRBJ1-2, with 11 bases matching TRBD1. V lost 5 bases, J lost 5 bases, and 4 bases stayed unmatched. The CDR3 runs to 14 residues. Germline CDR1 SEHNR, CDR2 FQNEAQ (reference sequence). For the CDR3, the DNA is TGTGCCAGCAGCCCGGGACAGGGGGAGTATGGCTACACCTTC. It codes for CASSPGQGEYGYTF.

About this clonotype: A read error may produce the germline difference seen at one junction end. The chain links TRBV10-3 to TRBJ2-7; TRBD1 aligns across 7 bases. From germline, CDR1 is ENHRY and CDR2 SYGVKD. The CDR3 loop spans 16 amino acids. The CDR3 spells CASSEVRGTVFYEQYF. The CDR3 DNA reads TGTGCCAGCAGTGAAGTCAGGGGGACGGTGTTCTACGAGCAGTACTTC.

This clonotype was found many times. The chain carries TRBV20-1 and TRBJ1-5; D remains unclear. Germline V gene data show CDR1 as DFQATT and CDR2 as SNEGSKA (reference sequence). The germline V and J ends were trimmed by 7 bases and 3 bases, with 10 bases remaining between them. CDR3 size: 12 residues. CDR3 residues: CSVGQINQPQHF. As DNA, the CDR3 is TGCAGTGTAGGGCAGATCAATCAGCCCCAGCATTTT.

The CDR3 protein is CASSHPKLGEQYF. DNA for the CDR3: TGTGCCAGCAGTCACCCTAAACTGGGGGAGCAGTACTTC. The chain is built from TRBV6-2 or TRBV6-3 and TRBJ2-7; D is undetermined. The CDR3 loop spans 13 amino acids. Trimming pared 5 bases from V and 7 bases from J, leaving 15 bases between. Germline CDR1 and CDR2: MNHEY and SVGEGT.

The chain carries TRBV15 and TRBJ2-7, with 10 bases lining up with TRBD1. The J call may be incorrect, as the DNA end agrees better with TRBJ2-1. The V gene's germline CDR1 is LNHNV and CDR2 YYDKDF (reference sequence). The CDR3 extends over 16 amino acids. CDR3 amino acids: CATSSATGTGDNEQFF. CDR3 bases: TGTGCCACCAGCAGTGCCACCGGGACAGGGGACAATGAGCAGTTCTTC.

This clonotype was detected many times. The chain employs TRBV29-1 and TRBJ1-2; D call uncertain. Trimming shortened V by 1 base and J by 1 base, and 10 bases separated the two germline ends. The CDR3 totals 14 residues. The germline V gene has CDR1 SQVTM and CDR2 ANQGSEA. In DNA, the CDR3 is TGCAGCGTTGAAGGCTCCGACTATAACTATGGCTACACCTTC. Translating gives CSVEGSDYNYGYTF.

This clonotype was seen ten or more times. This rearrangement joins TRBV7-9 to TRBJ1-4; maybe TRBD1 (5 bases). CDR3 length: 14 amino acids. V was trimmed by 1 base and J by 8 bases, leaving 11 bases between them. The germline V gene encodes CDR1 SEHNR and CDR2 FQNEAQ (reference sequence). The CDR3 reads CASSLGDGSEKLFF. CDR3 coding DNA: TGTGCCAGCAGCTTAGGGGACGGCTCAGAAAAACTGTTTTTT.

This chain connects TRBV7-6 to TRBJ1-1, with TRBD1 identical over 10 bases. Germline CDR1 is SGHVS and CDR2 is FNYEAQ. With 6 bases clipped from V and 5 bases from J, the junction kept 12 bases outside the gene matches. This CDR3 region has 16 residues. CDR3 sequence (DNA): TGTGCCAGCAGTGAAACGGGGACAGGGGTTGGGACTGAAGCTTTCTTT. It is translated as CASSETGTGVGTEAFF.

This clonotype was found many times. The rearrangement uses TRBV20-1 and TRBJ2-5, with no clear D. This CDR3 has 13 amino acids. Germline assignment: CDR1 DFQATT and CDR2 SNEGSKA (reference sequence). Trimming took off 1 base at V and 5 bases at J, with 11 bases between the two ends. The CDR3 spells CSARVGLGETQYF. CDR3 coding DNA: TGCAGTGCTAGAGTCGGCCTAGGGGAGACCCAGTACTTC.